This is a list of T cell receptor beta chains from one sample in a study of T-cell reconstitution after alpha-beta-depleted transplantation in children. TCRdb independently ran MiXCR on the PCR reads; one entry per CDR3 protein. The table records roughly 120,000 distinct CDR3 sequences, 10% of them present only once. The sequenced sample was PBMCs from the stem cell graft donor, obtained from the stem cell graft. The receptors were sampled from a human donor who donated a stem cell graft to a child with acute lymphoblastic leukemia. CDR3s include the opening cysteine and the closing phenylalanine or tryptophan. Each record gives: V gene, clone size, D gene, CDR3 protein. D genes are given only for firm matches. Expanded clones are given a class, and other clones once, few, many or no size at all.

V: TRBV15
size: .
D: .
CDR3: CATSRDQGGAGTEAFF

V: TRBV5-1
size: many
D: .
CDR3: CASSLVALMGDADTQYF

V: TRBV12-3/TRBV12-4
size: many
D: .
CDR3: CASSLTGKNEQFF

V: TRBV19
size: .
D: .
CDR3: CASSIGGEPYNEQFF

V: TRBV6-2/TRBV6-3
size: many
D: .
CDR3: CASSYLAGPQNTGELFF

V: TRBV6-1
size: many
D: .
CDR3: CASIDYASSPRDEQFF

V: TRBV20-1
size: .
D: .
CDR3: CSASPRSNQPQHF

V: TRBV12-3/TRBV12-4
size: many
D: .
CDR3: CASSFKAGIYEQYF

V: TRBV29-1
size: many
D: .
CDR3: CSVDGFNNEQFF

V: TRBV4-3
size: many
D: .
CDR3: CASSQEGGNSGNTIYF

V: TRBV6-1
size: many
D: TRBD1
CDR3: CASSAQGAGKTQYF

V: TRBV28
size: many
D: TRBD1
CDR3: CASSKSGTGLNEQYF

V: TRBV27
size: .
D: TRBD2
CDR3: CASSELSGGVEQYF

V: TRBV7-2
size: many
D: .
CDR3: CASSLERMGTNEKLFF

V: TRBV7-2
size: many
D: .
CDR3: CASSSDGITEKLFF